The following is a TCR beta chain sequence with its context. Original handling: Reference gene primer amplification in the assay estimated nucleated cell counts. TCRdb keeps only in-frame clones here, not all; method: immunoSEQ multiplex PCR. The V and J calls and clone size are taken from that table; D and trimming were inferred from the DNA. The sample yields 150,000 or so clones, 55% to 75% seen once. This entry is derived from a study of blood T cell repertoires in COVID-19. The length of the CDR3 is 20 residues. With V trimmed by 0 bases and J by 0 bases, 9 bases remained unmatched. Germline V gene sequence: CDR1 SGHKS, CDR2 YYEKEE (reference sequence).

The sequence was obtained from a woman aged 65 to 85 with acute or convalescent COVID-19. Specimen: peripheral blood. J is TRBJ2-2 and V is TRBV5-5; 12 positions agree with TRBD2. CDR3 in amino acids: CASSLVPSSGRAANTGELFF. The DNA for the CDR3 is TGTGCCAGCAGCTTGGTTCCGTCTAGCGGGAGGGCCGCGAACACCGGGGAGCTGTTTTTT.